This T cell receptor (beta chain) derives from a study of T cell repertoires in cytomegalovirus infection. Study-wide background: CMV infection plus the matching HLA type was flagged by public TCR beta signatures.

TCRdb reprocessed the reads via MiXCR and lists one record per CDR3 protein. The repertoire holds roughly 630,000 distinct CDR3 sequences, with 20% to 30% as singletons. This clonotype was counted ten times or more. Its antigen is still unknown. The study's findings and limits: HLA-C-restricted CMV clonotypes gave the most frequent clonotype in two of eight donors.

The CDR3 is made up of 14 amino acids. Germline-derived CDR1 and CDR2 are SEHNR and FQNEAQ (reference sequence). V trimming: 3 bases; J trimming: 0 bases; junction bases outside the gene matches: 1. The chain couples TRBV7-9 to TRBJ2-5, with TRBD2 matching 7 bases. The sequenced sample was CD8+ T cells from PBMCs. This receptor was identified in a human donor in good health (CMV status not recorded). Some clones in this sample may be carry-over from other donors' samples. The chain's CDR3 is CASSLRGNQETQYF. DNA of the CDR3: TGTGCCAGCAGCTTGCGGGGGAACCAAGAGACCCAGTACTTC.